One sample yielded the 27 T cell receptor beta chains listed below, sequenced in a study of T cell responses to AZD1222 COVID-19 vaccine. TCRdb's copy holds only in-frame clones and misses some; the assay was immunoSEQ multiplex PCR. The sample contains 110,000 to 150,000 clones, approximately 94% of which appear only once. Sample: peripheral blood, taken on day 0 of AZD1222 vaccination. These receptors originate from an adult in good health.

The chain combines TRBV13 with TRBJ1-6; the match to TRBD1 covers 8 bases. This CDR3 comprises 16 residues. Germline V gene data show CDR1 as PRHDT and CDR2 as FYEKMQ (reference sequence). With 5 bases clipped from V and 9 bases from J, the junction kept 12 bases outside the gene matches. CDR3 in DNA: TGTGCCAGCAGCCCGCACCCGGGACAGGTTGGTTCACCCCTCCACTTT. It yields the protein CASSPHPGQVGSPLHF.

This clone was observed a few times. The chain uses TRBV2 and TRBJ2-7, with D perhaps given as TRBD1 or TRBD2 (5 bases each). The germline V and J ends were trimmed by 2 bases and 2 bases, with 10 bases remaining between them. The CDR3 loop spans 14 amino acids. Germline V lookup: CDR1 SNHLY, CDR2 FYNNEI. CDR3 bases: TGTGCCAGCAGTGAATTGGGGGACCCCTACGAGCAGTACTTC. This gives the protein CASSELGDPYEQYF.

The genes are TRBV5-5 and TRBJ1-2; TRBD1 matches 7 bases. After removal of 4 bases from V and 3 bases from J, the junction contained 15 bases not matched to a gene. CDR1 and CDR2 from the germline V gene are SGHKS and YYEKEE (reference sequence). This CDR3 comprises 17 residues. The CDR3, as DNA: TGTGCCAGCAGCATCACCCGGGACAGCGTATACCACTATGGCTACACCTTC. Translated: CASSITRDSVYHYGYTF.

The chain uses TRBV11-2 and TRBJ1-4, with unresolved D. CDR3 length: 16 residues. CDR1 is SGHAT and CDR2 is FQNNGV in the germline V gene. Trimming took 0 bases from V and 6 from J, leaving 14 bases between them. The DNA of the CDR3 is TGTGCCAGCAGCTTAGAGGGCTGGGCTCTCGATGAAAAACTGTTTTTT. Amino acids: CASSLEGWALDEKLFF.

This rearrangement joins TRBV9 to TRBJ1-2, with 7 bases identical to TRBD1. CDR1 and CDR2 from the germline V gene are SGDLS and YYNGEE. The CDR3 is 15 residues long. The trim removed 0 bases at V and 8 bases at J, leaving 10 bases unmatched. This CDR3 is CASSVAGQVLSGYTF. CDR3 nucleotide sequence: TGTGCCAGCAGCGTAGCTGGACAGGTTTTGAGCGGCTACACCTTC.

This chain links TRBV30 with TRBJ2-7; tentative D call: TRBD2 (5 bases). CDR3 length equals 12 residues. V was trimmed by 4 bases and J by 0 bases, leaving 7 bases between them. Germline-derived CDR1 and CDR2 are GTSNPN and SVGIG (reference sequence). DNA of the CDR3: TGTGCCTGGATGGCGGGCTCCTACGAGCAGTACTTC. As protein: CAWMAGSYEQYF.

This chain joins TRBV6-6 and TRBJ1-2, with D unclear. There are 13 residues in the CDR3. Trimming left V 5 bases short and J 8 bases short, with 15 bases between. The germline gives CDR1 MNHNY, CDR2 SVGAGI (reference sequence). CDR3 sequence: CASSPLSEDGYTF. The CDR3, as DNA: TGTGCCAGCAGTCCTCTGTCAGAGGACGGCTACACCTTC.

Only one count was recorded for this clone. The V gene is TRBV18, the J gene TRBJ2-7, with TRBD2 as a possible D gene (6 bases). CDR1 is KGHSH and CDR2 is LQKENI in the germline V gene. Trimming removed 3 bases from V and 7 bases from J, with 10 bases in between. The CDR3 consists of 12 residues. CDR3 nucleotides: TGTGCCAGCTCACCCGGGAGTGGGGAGCAGTACTTC. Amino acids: CASSPGSGEQYF.

The CDR3 region is CASSYRTGNEKLFF. CDR3 bases: TGCGCCAGCAGCTACCGGACAGGGAATGAAAAACTGTTTTTT. The gene calls are TRBV4-1 and TRBJ1-4; TRBD1 agrees at 8 bases. This CDR3 contains 14 residues. Germline V gene lookup returns CDR1 MGHRA and CDR2 YSYEKL. V gave up 5 bases and J gave up 5 bases; unmatched junction bases: 4.

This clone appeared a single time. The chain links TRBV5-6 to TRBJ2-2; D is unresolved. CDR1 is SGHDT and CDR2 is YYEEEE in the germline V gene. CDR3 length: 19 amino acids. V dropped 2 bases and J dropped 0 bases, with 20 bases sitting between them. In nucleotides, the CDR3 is TGTGCCAGCAGCTTCCCACCCCTAATAGGCATGGCGAACACCGGGGAGCTGTTTTTT. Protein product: CASSFPPLIGMANTGELFF.

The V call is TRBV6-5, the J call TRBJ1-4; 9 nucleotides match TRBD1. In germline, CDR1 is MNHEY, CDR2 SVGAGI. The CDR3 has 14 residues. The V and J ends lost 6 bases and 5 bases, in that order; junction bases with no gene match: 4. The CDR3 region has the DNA TGTGCCAGCAGCCTGACAGGGGGGAATGAAAAACTGTTTTTT. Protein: CASSLTGGNEKLFF.

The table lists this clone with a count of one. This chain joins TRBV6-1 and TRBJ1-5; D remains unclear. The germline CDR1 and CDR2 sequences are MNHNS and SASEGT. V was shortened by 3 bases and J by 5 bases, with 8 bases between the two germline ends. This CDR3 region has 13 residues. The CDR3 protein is CASSEREHQPQHF. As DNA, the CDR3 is TGTGCCAGCAGTGAGAGGGAGCATCAGCCCCAGCATTTT.

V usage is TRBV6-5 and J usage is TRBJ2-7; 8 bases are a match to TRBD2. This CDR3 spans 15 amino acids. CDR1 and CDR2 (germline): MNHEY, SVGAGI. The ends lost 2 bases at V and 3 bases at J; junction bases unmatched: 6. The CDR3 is CASSYPLSGVYEQYF. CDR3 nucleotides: TGTGCCAGCAGTTACCCTCTTAGCGGGGTCTACGAGCAGTACTTC.

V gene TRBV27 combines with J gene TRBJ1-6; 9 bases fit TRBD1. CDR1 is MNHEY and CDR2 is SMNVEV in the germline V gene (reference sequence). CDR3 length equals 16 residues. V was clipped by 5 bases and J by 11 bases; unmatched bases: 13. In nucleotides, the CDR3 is TGTGCCAGCAGTCCTCTTTTGACAGGGGGTCTGCCACCCCTCCACTTT. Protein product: CASSPLLTGGLPPLHF.

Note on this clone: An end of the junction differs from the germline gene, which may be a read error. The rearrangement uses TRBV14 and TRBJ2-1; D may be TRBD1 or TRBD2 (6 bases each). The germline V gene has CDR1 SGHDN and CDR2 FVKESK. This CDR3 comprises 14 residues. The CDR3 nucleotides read TGTGCCAGCAGCCCGATGGGGGCGTCAGCGGGTATCCTCTTC. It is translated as CASSPMGASAGILF.

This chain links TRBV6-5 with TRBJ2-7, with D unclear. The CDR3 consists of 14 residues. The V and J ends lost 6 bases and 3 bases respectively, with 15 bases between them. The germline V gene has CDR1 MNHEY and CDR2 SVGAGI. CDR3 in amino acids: CASRWSRDGYEQYF. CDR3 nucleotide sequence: TGTGCCAGCAGGTGGTCAAGGGATGGCTACGAGCAGTACTTC.

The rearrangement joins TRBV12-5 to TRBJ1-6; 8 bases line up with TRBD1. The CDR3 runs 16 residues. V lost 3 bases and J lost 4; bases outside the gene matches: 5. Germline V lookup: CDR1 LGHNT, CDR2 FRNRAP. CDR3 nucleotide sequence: TGTGCTAGTGGTTTCGGCAGACAGGGGTATAATTCACCCCTCCACTTT. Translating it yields CASGFGRQGYNSPLHF.

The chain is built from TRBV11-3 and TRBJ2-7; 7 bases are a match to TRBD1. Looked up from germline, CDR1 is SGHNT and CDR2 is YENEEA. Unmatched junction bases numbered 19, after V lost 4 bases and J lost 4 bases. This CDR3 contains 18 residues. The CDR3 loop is CASSSTHPTGTEGYEQYF. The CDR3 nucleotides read TGTGCCAGCAGCTCCACCCATCCGACCGGGACAGAAGGATACGAGCAGTACTTC.

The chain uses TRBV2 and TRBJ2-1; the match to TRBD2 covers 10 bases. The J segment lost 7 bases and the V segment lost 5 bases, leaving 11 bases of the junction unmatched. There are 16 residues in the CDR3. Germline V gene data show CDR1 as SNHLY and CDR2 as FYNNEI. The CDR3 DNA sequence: TGTGCCAGCAGTCTGCTCGGGAGCGGGGGGGGGAATGAGCAGTTCTTC. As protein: CASSLLGSGGGNEQFF.

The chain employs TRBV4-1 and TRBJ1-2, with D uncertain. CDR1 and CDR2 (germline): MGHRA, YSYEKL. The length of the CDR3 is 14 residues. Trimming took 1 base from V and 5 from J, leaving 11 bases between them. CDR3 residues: CASSQAAGSYGYTF. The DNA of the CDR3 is TGCGCCAGCAGCCAAGCGGCAGGTTCTTATGGCTACACCTTC.

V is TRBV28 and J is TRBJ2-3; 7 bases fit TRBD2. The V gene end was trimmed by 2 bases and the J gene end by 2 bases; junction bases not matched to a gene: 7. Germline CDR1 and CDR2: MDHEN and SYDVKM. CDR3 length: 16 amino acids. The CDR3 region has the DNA TGTGCCAGCAGTTTAATTGGCGGGGGTTCCACAGATACGCAGTATTTT. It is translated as CASSLIGGGSTDTQYF.

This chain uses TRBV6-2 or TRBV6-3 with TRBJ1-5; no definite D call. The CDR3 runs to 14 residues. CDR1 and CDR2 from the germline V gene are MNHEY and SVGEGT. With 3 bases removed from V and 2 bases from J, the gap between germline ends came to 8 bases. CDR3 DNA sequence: TGTGCCAGCAGTTATTACGTAGGCAATCAGCCCCAGCATTTT. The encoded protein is CASSYYVGNQPQHF.

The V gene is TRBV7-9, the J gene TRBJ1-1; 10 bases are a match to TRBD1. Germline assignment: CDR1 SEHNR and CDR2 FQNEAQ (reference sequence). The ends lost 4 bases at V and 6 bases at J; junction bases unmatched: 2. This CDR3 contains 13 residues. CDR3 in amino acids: CASSSDRGPEAFF. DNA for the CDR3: TGTGCCAGCAGCTCCGACAGGGGGCCTGAAGCTTTCTTT.

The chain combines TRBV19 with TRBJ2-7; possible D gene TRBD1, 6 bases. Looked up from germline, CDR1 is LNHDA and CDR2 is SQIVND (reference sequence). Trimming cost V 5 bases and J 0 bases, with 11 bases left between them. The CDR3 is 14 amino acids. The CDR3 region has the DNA TGTGCCAGTAGTCCCCAGGGGACCTCCTACGAGCAGTACTTC. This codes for CASSPQGTSYEQYF.

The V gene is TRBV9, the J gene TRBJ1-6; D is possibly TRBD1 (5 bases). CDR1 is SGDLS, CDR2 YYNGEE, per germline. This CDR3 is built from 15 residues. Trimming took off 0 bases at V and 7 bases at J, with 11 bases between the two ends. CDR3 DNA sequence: TGTGCCAGCAGCGTAGGTGAGGGGTGGAATTCACCCCTCCACTTT. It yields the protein CASSVGEGWNSPLHF.

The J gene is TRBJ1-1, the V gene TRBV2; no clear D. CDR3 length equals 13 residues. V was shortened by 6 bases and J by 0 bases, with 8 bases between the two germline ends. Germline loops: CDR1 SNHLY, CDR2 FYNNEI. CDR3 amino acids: CASRLNLNTEAFF. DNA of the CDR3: TGTGCCAGCAGGTTGAACTTGAACACTGAAGCTTTCTTT.

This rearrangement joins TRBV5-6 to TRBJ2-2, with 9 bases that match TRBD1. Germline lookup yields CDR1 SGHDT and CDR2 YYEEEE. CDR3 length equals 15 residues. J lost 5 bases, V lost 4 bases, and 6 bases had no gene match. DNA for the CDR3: TGTGCCAGCAGCGGCTCGGGACAGGGTACCGGGGAGCTGTTTTTT. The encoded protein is CASSGSGQGTGELFF.